Sequencing of this T cell receptor beta chain was carried out in a study of glioma-infiltrating T cells. In its sample, this clonotype was seen a few times. Using RNA template, CDR3s of TCR alpha and beta were amplified with iRepertoire arm-PCR. TCRdb reprocessed the multiplex PCR reads with MiXCR, giving one entry per CDR3 protein. Seen here are around 350,000 distinct CDR3 sequences, around 38% observed once, and the top ten hold more than 10%. Germline assignment: CDR1 LNHDA and CDR2 SQIVND (reference sequence). The junction had 7 bases not matched to a gene; V was cut back by 5 bases and J by 8 bases. The CDR3 has 14 residues.

The chain employs TRBV19 and TRBJ2-4; 9 bases fit TRBD2. This receptor was taken from a human donor with low-grade glioma or glioblastoma, undergoing nonglioma brain surgery, or in good health (not recorded which). The sample taken for sequencing was glioma tissue, nonneoplastic brain tissue, or PBMCs (not recorded which). Here the CDR3 reads CASSLVGTSHIQYF. In DNA form, the CDR3 reads TGTGCCAGTAGTCTCGTCGGGACTAGCCACATTCAGTACTTC.